This T cell receptor (beta chain) was sequenced during a study of cytomegalovirus exposure and HLA in healthy donors (dated by TCRdb to 2015 to 2018). Background for the entire study: In an earlier analysis of some 610 of the donors, roughly 300 Gb of sequence data and 90 million to 120 million unique TCR beta sequences from 180 million or so T cells were reported. An early release covering roughly 600 HLA-typed donors comprised approximately 300 gigabases of sequencing data and 85 million to 100 million unique TCR sequences. Of the roughly 420 genotyped donors, 75% to 85% were placed in the genetic ancestry cluster associated with self-reported Caucasian donors. The study was designed to test whether signatures of past pathogen exposure could be identified by cataloging public T cell receptors. Using immunosequencing, the study profiled T cell repertoires from 550 to 750 subjects and related those repertoires to cytomegalovirus serostatus. Along with the roughly 700-subject first cohort, a separate validation cohort of 120 different subjects was used. High-throughput TCR immunosequencing, statistical association of individual TCRs with disease status, and machine learning were combined to predict cytomegalovirus infection status. A later analysis re-examined previously published TCR beta repertoires from several hundred donors and added high-resolution HLA genotyping to investigate patterns of TCR occurrence. Rather than drawing on any new phenotypic data, the later analysis identified candidate immune exposures from TCR beta sequences and the way those sequences occurred across donors. To decide whether each TCR beta V gene segment behaved as functional or pseudogenic, an earlier analysis of 587 of the donors relied on high-throughput TCR beta sequencing. Donor age, sex, ethnicity and CMV serostatus were compiled together with the repertoire data. A later genetic analysis took genome-wide SNP genotypes for about 65% of the 666 donors and used that subset as a discovery cohort. All discovery cohort repertoires had been generated using a single sequencing platform. HLA typing covered class I and class II loci at four-digit resolution. Typing coverage differed by locus: A, B, C, DRB1 and DQB1 were typed in about 620-640 donors, DQA1 in around 500, DPA1 in 600 to 610, and DPB1 in 400 to 480. Several DR-DQ haplotypes were handled as single units for association and clustering because linkage in the cohort was strong. Among about 390 genotyped donors of the cohort, an average of roughly 240,000 unique TCR beta nucleotide sequences were sequenced per donor, about a sixth of them non-productive. What the work shows at the level of the full study, not this receptor alone: Compared with equally common non-associated chains, HLA-associated TCR beta chains in a later analysis were more clonally expanded and had lower generation probabilities. The classifier was reported to diagnose cytomegalovirus status with high specificity and sensitivity in both the original cohort and the validation cohort. Most TCR sequences were seen in very few donors, while some public TCRs were found in many individuals. A further reported finding was that TCR beta sequences accurately predicted the HLA-A and HLA-B alleles for most subjects in the first cohort. Strong co-occurrence of HLA alleles, especially DR and DQ, made assigning TCR associations to individual alleles difficult. Fewer than 20 rarely observed V segments, including chromosome 9 orphons, were excluded from the earlier analysis of approximately 500 of the donors because counts were too low. According to a later analysis, most CMV-associated TCR beta chains appeared to be HLA-restricted, and the HLA associations seemed to be driven largely by CMV exposure. According to a later analysis, parvovirus B19, influenza, CMV and Epstein-Barr virus appeared linked to several top co-occurrence clusters. Roughly uniform sequencing depth across donors was assumed in presence/absence analyses, although this assumption may not hold. V-gene and J-gene trimming of TCR beta chains was associated with a missense DCLRE1C variant in a later genetic analysis, and the association was replicated in an independent cohort. Linkage disequilibrium might explain the correlated functional status among segregating V segments, but an unknown experimental factor could not be ruled out. A later analysis found that TCR association rates varied across HLA loci, with DRB1 alleles showing the most associated TCRs and HLA-C alleles the fewest. Specific HLA alleles were associated with roughly 17,000 TCR beta sequences at a false discovery rate of 0.05 in a later analysis. Immune exposure information for the cohort was limited to CMV serostatus. This cohort had only TCR beta chains sequenced, and the lack of alpha or paired-chain data limited which features could be detected. A total of roughly 160 TCR beta chains were listed by the study as associated with cytomegalovirus. The 87-base-pair reads could not distinguish some IMGT-functional V segments, including TRBV6-2 and TRBV6-3, so those segments were excluded. Compared with the roughly 700-donor mean, donors in an Asian-associated ancestry cluster had fewer N-insertions in productive TCRs, according to a later genetic analysis. According to the authors, the approach could potentially be generalized to other disease states and immunological phenotypes. An earlier analysis of 450 to 750 of the donors showed that most TCR beta V segments appeared in productive rearrangements either about 87% or about 30% of the time, which broadly matched IMGT annotations. The sequencing pipeline was judged likely to have produced a cluster of highly shared sequence variants as a technical artifact. HLA typing was unavailable for some donors at each locus, so association tests used only the typed subset. A few of the identified cytomegalovirus-associated TCR beta chains were confirmed in vitro to be specific for cytomegalovirus antigens.

Libraries were made using the immunoSEQ multiplex PCR assay. The multiplex PCR relied on a mix of 60 forward primers for TCR Vbeta segments and 13 reverse primers for TCR Jbeta segments. Amplification of the CDR3 region of rearranged TCR beta genes was performed with a multiplex PCR assay on genomic DNA. On the Illumina HiSeq System, the amplified TCR beta libraries were sequenced as 87-base-pair reads. The paper's data handling went like this. In a later analysis, some 80 million unique TCR beta chains were counted across the 650 to 700 repertoires, and around 10 million of these chains were shared by at least two donors. To remove PCR and sequencing errors, raw reads were error-corrected and collapsed into unique sequences using a nearest-neighbor algorithm that merged closely related sequences. CDR3 sequences were aligned to IMGT reference sequences to assign V, D and J gene segments. For a sequence to be retained, a match of at least six nucleotides was required to both a V gene segment and a J gene segment. Rearrangements were called productive when the CDR3 lacked stop codons and stayed in frame with V and J; all others were non-productive. CDR3 was defined by IMGT convention, running from the second conserved V-encoded cysteine to the conserved J-encoded phenylalanine. The earlier analysis of some 550 of the donors excluded any sequence lacking an unambiguous match to a single V gene segment. In an earlier analysis of 587 of the donors, V segments were called functional above 56.7% productive rearrangements and were called segregating when the between-donor standard deviation exceeded 5%. A statistical classification framework was built to diagnose cytomegalovirus status from the catalog of TCR beta chain sequences. V and J gene assignment, in a later analysis, came from comparing TCR nucleotide sequences with IMGT/GENE-DB human TR gene sequences. A later analysis assigned CDR3 sequences and most-parsimonious VDJ recombination scenarios with the TCRdist pipeline. In a later analysis, each TCR beta chain was defined by its CDR3 amino acid sequence together with its V-gene family, and reads lacking a unique V-gene family were excluded. To address suspected cross-contamination and a sequencing artifact, a later analysis removed 450 to 700 highly shared, low-generation-probability nucleotide sequences. A later analysis calculated a clonal expansion index for each public chain from normalized within-repertoire ranks of inferred template counts. Generation probabilities in a later analysis came from a VDJ recombination model fitted to out-of-frame rearrangements, and those results were checked against IGoR. A later analysis scored TCR-TCR, TCR-HLA and TCR-CMV co-occurrence with hypergeometric tests, applying a repertoire-size bias correction to TCR pairs. In a later analysis, false discovery rates were estimated by permuting HLA or CMV assignments 20 times. In a later analysis, co-occurring TCRs were grouped using DBSCAN, and TCRdist sequence similarity was added for clustering within HLA-allele-positive subsets. For co-occurrence clustering, repertoires with fewer than 30,000 or more than 120,000 public chains were excluded, along with four or five repertoires with anomalous nucleotide sharing. The source is immuneACCESS, and TCRdb retained only in-frame sequences with V and J called. Part of the clones is not carried over; for the studies checked, unresolved V genes explain less than half of this, and the remainder is unexplained. The DNA was the basis for D and trimming; V, J and clone size are from that table. The sample records approximately 160,000 clones, approximately 82% of which are singletons. Jointly, the top ten make up around 1.5% of the sample.

The germline V gene specifies SGHTA as CDR1 and FQGTGA as CDR2. Inclusive of the bounding cysteine and phenylalanine, the CDR3 is 19 residues long. Just CDR3 DNA is preserved here, 57 bases in frame from base 1. V is trimmed back by 5 bases and J by 5 bases, and the junction contains 16 bases that no gene match accounts for. The cohort comprised several hundred healthy bone marrow donors. Cohort members were all nominally healthy when sampled, although unrecorded immune exposures were likely present. The donor was CMV seronegative and belonged to the group of around 350 seronegative cohort members. Each donor provided a peripheral blood sample, and peripheral blood mononuclear cells were used for TCR beta sequencing. Genomic DNA was extracted from the blood cell samples with the Qiagen DNeasy Blood Extraction Kit. Remarks on this clone: This clone's antigen is unknown. Base qualities are missing; no much larger clone stands one base away.

This receptor was identified in a male donor in good health and CMV-seronegative. The chain couples TRBV7-3 to TRBJ2-5, with TRBD2 matching 14 junction bases. Sequenced sample: PBMCs. The DNA is as follows: TGTGCCAGCAGCCTACACCCCGGACTAGCGGGAGGCCCCGCGGAGACCCAGTACTTC. Translated, it reads CASSLHPGLAGGPAETQYF.